This entry lists 18 T cell receptor beta chains sequenced from one sample in a study of human T cells and chemical hapten exposure. One entry per CDR3 protein results from TCRdb running MiXCR on the RACE reads. The sample has roughly 380,000 distinct CDR3 sequences, more than 5% seen once. Time point specified: patch test 2, 6 weeks after DPC sensitization. Documented treatment: therapeutic diphenylcyclopropenone sensitization with weekly scalp DPC. The specimen comprised whole blood, sampled in connection with sensitization to the hapten diphenylcyclopropenone (DPC). The receptors originated from a woman younger than 30 with alopecia areata. Some clones in this sample may be carry-over from other donors' samples.

This clonotype was recorded at least ten times. The V call is TRBV6-5, the J call TRBJ1-1, with D perhaps TRBD1 (6 bases). Germline V gene data show CDR1 as MNHEY and CDR2 as SVGAGI. The CDR3 is 15 residues long. The V gene lost 0 bases and the J gene lost 5 bases, with 13 bases spanning the gap. CDR3 bases: TGTGCCAGCAGTTACTCGGCGCAGGGGTTGACTGAAGCTTTCTTT. Protein: CASSYSAQGLTEAFF.

This clonotype has just a few counts. The V and J genes are TRBV5-4 and TRBJ2-3, with TRBD2 as a possible D gene (6 bases). The length of the CDR3 is 16 residues. Per germline, CDR1 SGHNT and CDR2 YYREEE (reference sequence). Trimming shortened V by 2 bases and J by 7 bases, and 20 bases separated the two germline ends. DNA of the CDR3: TGTGCCAGCAGCTTCTATGGTAGCGGCGGCGGATATACGCAGTATTTT. Amino acids: CASSFYGSGGGYTQYF.

Ten or more counts support this clonotype. The rearrangement links TRBV4-3 to TRBJ1-1, with unresolved D. This CDR3 contains 15 residues. V lost 2 bases to trimming and J lost 4 bases, with 14 bases between them. Germline loops: CDR1 LGHNA, CDR2 YSLEER. Here the CDR3 DNA reads TGCGCCAGCAGCCAACTTGCTGACCTAGGCACTGAAGCTTTCTTT. Its protein product is CASSQLADLGTEAFF.

This rearrangement joins TRBV11-1 to TRBJ2-7; D possibly uses TRBD1 or TRBD2 (5 bases each). The germline V gene has CDR1 SGHAT and CDR2 FQDESV (reference sequence). There are 17 residues in the CDR3. V lost 0 bases and J 6 bases, leaving 21 bases between the germline ends. The CDR3 protein is CASSLARAGMRPREQYF. CDR3 sequence (DNA): TGTGCCAGCAGCTTAGCGCGGGCAGGGATGAGGCCTCGCGAGCAGTACTTC. The whole variable domain, filled in from reference TRBV11-1 and TRBJ2-7, reads EAEVAQSPRYKITEKSQAVAFWCDPISGHATLYWYRQILGQGPELLVQFQDESVVDDSQLPKDRFSAERLKGVDSTLKIQPAELGDSAMYLCASSLARAGMRPREQYFGPGTRLTVT.

The chain joins TRBV7-9 to TRBJ2-2, with D possibly TRBD1 on 6 matching bases. The V end was cut by 4 bases, the J end by 6 bases, with 21 bases between. The CDR3 extends over 17 amino acids. The V gene's germline CDR1 is SEHNR and CDR2 FQNEAQ (reference sequence). This CDR3 reads CASSSPPGVPVSGELFF. CDR3 sequence (DNA): TGTGCCAGCAGCTCTCCCCCAGGGGTTCCCGTTTCCGGGGAGCTGTTTTTT.

This clonotype was picked up many times. This rearrangement joins TRBV9 to TRBJ1-1; D remains unclear. V lost 5 bases and J lost 1, with 12 bases in between. Looked up from germline, CDR1 is SGDLS and CDR2 is YYNGEE. The CDR3 has 14 amino acids. CDR3 amino acids: CASSPNSRNTEAFF. The CDR3 region has the DNA TGTGCCAGCAGTCCTAACAGCCGGAACACTGAAGCTTTCTTT.

The chain is built from TRBV6-2 or TRBV6-3 and TRBJ2-3; maybe TRBD2 (5 bases). The germline V gene encodes CDR1 MNHEY and CDR2 SVGEGT. The V gene lost 8 bases and the J gene lost 3 bases, with 9 bases spanning the gap. The CDR3 spans 12 residues. In nucleotides, the CDR3 is TGTGCCAGCTCCGGGATTACAGATACGCAGTATTTT. This translates into CASSGITDTQYF.

This clonotype was counted ten times or more. The genes are TRBV18 and TRBJ1-1; D is unclear. Germline V gene data show CDR1 as KGHSH and CDR2 as LQKENI. Between the trimmed V and J ends, which lost 2 bases and 4 bases, there was a span of 17 bases. The CDR3 consists of 16 residues. CDR3: CASSPRTVRETTEAFF. CDR3 sequence (DNA): TGTGCCAGCTCACCAAGAACGGTAAGGGAGACCACTGAAGCTTTCTTT.

This clonotype was found a few times. CDR3 amino acids: CASSQDEASGVYNEQFF. Here the CDR3 DNA reads TGCGCCAGCAGCCAAGATGAAGCTAGCGGGGTGTACAATGAGCAGTTCTTC. V gene TRBV4-1 combines with J gene TRBJ2-1; TRBD2 aligns across 9 bases. With 0 bases clipped from V and 4 bases from J, the junction kept 7 bases outside the gene matches. Looked up from germline, CDR1 is MGHRA and CDR2 is YSYEKL. The CDR3 sequence is 17 residues long.

The rearrangement uses TRBV20-1 and TRBJ1-2, with D tentatively TRBD1 (5 bases). This CDR3 region has 12 residues. V was pared by 5 bases and J by 0 bases, with 7 bases between. Germline loops: CDR1 DFQATT, CDR2 SNEGSKA (reference sequence). The CDR3 spells CSAGGANYGYTF. CDR3 bases: TGCAGTGCTGGGGGTGCTAACTATGGCTACACCTTC.

This clonotype was counted at least ten times. V is TRBV20-1 and J is TRBJ2-3, with no clear D. Germline CDR1 is DFQATT and CDR2 is SNEGSKA (reference sequence). The CDR3 sequence is 11 residues long. V was cut by 1 base and J by 5 bases, with 4 bases left in between. The CDR3 DNA is TGCAGTGCTAGAGTAATAGATACGCAGTATTTT. It specifies CSARVIDTQYF.

In its sample, this clonotype was seen a few times. This chain uses TRBV5-1 with TRBJ2-5; D is unresolved. Trimming left V 0 bases short and J 3 bases short, with 12 bases between. The CDR3 covers 15 residues. Germline V gene lookup returns CDR1 SGHRS and CDR2 YFSETQ. The CDR3 sequence is CASSLAPGGEETQYF. The DNA of the CDR3 is TGCGCCAGCAGCTTGGCCCCGGGCGGAGAAGAGACCCAGTACTTC.

Many counts were recorded for this clonotype. J is TRBJ1-1 and V is TRBV10-3; D gene uncertain. V was pared by 0 bases and J by 4 bases, with 3 bases between. Germline CDR1 ENHRY, CDR2 SYGVKD. This CDR3 is 12 amino acids long. Written as DNA, the CDR3 is TGTGCCATCAGTGAGTCGGGCACTGAAGCTTTCTTT. Encoded protein: CAISESGTEAFF.

This clonotype was seen ten or more times. The CDR3, as DNA: TGTGCCAGCAGTGGCTTTCAGAACACTGAAGCTTTCTTT. Translated: CASSGFQNTEAFF. V and J are TRBV25-1 and TRBJ1-1; no clear D gene. V was shortened by 4 bases and J by 1 base, with 7 bases between the two germline ends. Germline CDR1 is MGHDK and CDR2 is SYGVNS. CDR3 length: 13 amino acids.

This clonotype was counted ten times or more. The gene calls are TRBV7-9 and TRBJ1-5; D unclear. CDR3 length: 12 residues. Germline V gene sequence: CDR1 SEHNR, CDR2 FQNEAQ (reference sequence). The V end lost 5 bases, the J end lost 4 bases, and 6 bases lay between the germline ends. The CDR3 coding sequence is TGTGCCAGCAGCCTCGCTAATCAGCCCCAGCATTTT. Translated, it gives CASSLANQPQHF.

This clonotype was observed many times. The chain links TRBV4-3 to TRBJ1-2; D possibly corresponds to TRBD1 (6 bases). The CDR3 spans 16 residues. Germline CDR1 LGHNA, CDR2 YSLEER. The V end lost 4 bases, the J end lost 0 bases, and 15 bases lay between the germline ends. The CDR3, as DNA: TGCGCCAGCAGCCGGGACATCACCTCAGCTAACTATGGCTACACCTTC. The encoded protein is CASSRDITSANYGYTF.

This clonotype has a count of ten or more. The chain carries TRBV24-1 and TRBJ2-3; D not resolved. The V gene's germline CDR1 is KGHDR and CDR2 SFDVKD. Trimming removed 0 bases at V and 0 bases at J, with 9 bases between. The CDR3 runs to 16 residues. CDR3 region: CATSDLFGGSTDTQYF. CDR3 bases: TGTGCCACCAGTGATTTGTTCGGCGGTAGCACAGATACGCAGTATTTT.

There are a few counts of this clonotype. The chain has TRBV7-2 and TRBJ2-5, with TRBD2 matching 13 bases. Per germline, CDR1 SGHTA and CDR2 FQGNSA. The CDR3 spans 15 residues. After removal of 3 bases from V and 5 bases from J, the junction contained 3 bases not matched to a gene. The CDR3 reads CASSLTSGGTETQYF. As DNA, the CDR3 is TGTGCCAGCAGCTTGACTAGCGGGGGGACGGAGACCCAGTACTTC.